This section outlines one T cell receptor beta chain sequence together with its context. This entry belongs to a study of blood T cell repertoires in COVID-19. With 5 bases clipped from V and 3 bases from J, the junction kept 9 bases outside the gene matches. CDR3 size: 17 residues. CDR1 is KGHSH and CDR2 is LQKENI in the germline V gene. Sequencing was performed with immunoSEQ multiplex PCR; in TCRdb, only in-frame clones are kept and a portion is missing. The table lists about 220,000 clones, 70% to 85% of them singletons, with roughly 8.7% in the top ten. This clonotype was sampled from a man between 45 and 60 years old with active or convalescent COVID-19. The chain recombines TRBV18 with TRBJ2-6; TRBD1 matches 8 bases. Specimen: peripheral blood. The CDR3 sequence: CASSGQGIAIGANVLTF. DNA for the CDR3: TGTGCCAGCTCAGGACAGGGAATCGCTATTGGGGCCAACGTCCTGACTTTC.